The sequence of this TCR beta chain was determined in a study of blood T cells in healthy people across ages. Findings and caveats of the study: With donor CMV status unknown, expanded clonotype changes were possibly confounded.

Donation came from healthy Caucasian individuals in Russia who were aged 6 to 90. About this clonotype: As yet, its antigen is unknown. A much more abundant neighbour one base away suggests this may be a read error.

Alongside a J-beta primer mix, a sample-barcoded 5' primer served in a second PCR lasting roughly 7 to 11 cycles. MiXCR, run by TCRdb on the 5' RACE reads, gives a single entry per CDR3 protein. Altogether some 930,000 distinct CDR3 sequences are present, 25% to 35% being singletons, with the ten largest covering 10%. Per the germline V gene, CDR1 is SEHNR and CDR2 is FQNEAQ (reference sequence). J gave up 10 bases and V 8 bases, and 13 bases lay outside the gene matches. The CDR3 covers 14 residues. This sample was shared with a second study, whose subject was T cells of mothers and their children. That source adds: The people who donated were a few healthy Caucasian mothers and their six children. RNA was extracted, and all of it went into cDNA synthesis at about 1.4 ug per 15 ul.

The chain joins TRBV7-9 to TRBJ2-7, with 11 bases identical to TRBD2. The sequencing sample was made of blood. The sequence was obtained from a woman aged 40 to 49 in good health. The CDR3, as DNA: TGTGCCAGCGGCCCCCTTAGCGGGGGGGCAACCCAGTACTTC. Its translation: CASGPLSGGATQYF.